The text below deals with one TCR beta chain. The entry originates in a study of blood T cell repertoires in COVID-19. Across the whole study: Samples came from the United States, Italy and Spain, spanning acute and convalescent COVID-19.

The repertoire was sequenced with immunoSEQ multiplex PCR; TCRdb's copy has only in-frame clones and lacks some. The table lists roughly 140,000 clones, about four fifths of them singletons. This CDR3 region has 15 residues. Looked up from germline, CDR1 is SGHDT and CDR2 is YYEEEE. The V end lost 0 bases, the J end lost 0 bases, and 7 bases lay between the germline ends. This clonotype originated in a man between 65 and 85 years old who had recovered from COVID-19. The chain couples TRBV5-6 to TRBJ2-1; D perhaps matches TRBD2 (6 bases). Sequencing input: peripheral blood. CDR3 residues: CASSLDGSSYNEQFF. CDR3 bases: TGTGCCAGCAGCTTGGACGGGAGCTCCTACAATGAGCAGTTCTTC.